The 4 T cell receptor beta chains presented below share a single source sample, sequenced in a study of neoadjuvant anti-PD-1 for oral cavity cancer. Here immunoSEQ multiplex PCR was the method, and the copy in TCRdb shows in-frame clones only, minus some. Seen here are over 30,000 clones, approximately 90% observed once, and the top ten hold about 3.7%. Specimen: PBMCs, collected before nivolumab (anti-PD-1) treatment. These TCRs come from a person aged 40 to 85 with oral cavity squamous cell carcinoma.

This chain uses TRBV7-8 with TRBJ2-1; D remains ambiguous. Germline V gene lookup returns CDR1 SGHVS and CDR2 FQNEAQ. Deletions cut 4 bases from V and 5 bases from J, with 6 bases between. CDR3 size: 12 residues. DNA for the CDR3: TGTGCCAGCAGCTCCCGCCACAATGAGCAGTTCTTC. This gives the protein CASSSRHNEQFF.

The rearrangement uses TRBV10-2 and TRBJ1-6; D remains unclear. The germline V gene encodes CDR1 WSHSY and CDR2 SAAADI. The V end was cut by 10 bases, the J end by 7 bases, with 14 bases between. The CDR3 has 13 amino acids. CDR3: CATAEGPNSPLHF. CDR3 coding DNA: TGCGCCACAGCGGAGGGTCCGAATTCACCCCTCCACTTT.

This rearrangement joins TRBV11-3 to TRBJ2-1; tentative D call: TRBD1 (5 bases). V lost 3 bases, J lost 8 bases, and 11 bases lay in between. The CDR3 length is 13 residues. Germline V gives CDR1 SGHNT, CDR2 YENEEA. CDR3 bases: TGTGCCAGCAGCTTTTTTGGGGCTCATGAGCAGTTCTTC. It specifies CASSFFGAHEQFF.

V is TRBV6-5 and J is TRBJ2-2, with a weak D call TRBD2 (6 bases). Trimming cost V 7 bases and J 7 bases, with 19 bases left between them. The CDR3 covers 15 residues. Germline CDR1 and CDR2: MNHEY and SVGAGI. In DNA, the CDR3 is TGTGCCAGCACCCAAGGGCGGAGGGCACACGGGGAGCTGTTTTTT. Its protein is CASTQGRRAHGELFF.